A selection of T cell receptor beta chains follows, all from one sample in a study of response to subunit inactivated influenza vaccine. TCRdb re-derived calls from the RT-PCR reads in MiXCR, one entry per CDR3 protein. The sample yields about 500,000 distinct CDR3 sequences, 16% seen once. The sample consisted of CD4+ T cells sorted from PBMCs, taken 23 months after vaccination. All receptors derive from a man aged 45 to 70 who received an inactivated influenza vaccine. Each CDR3 is given with its conserved first and last residue. Each record gives: J gene, D gene, V gene, clone size, CDR3 protein, CDR3 DNA. A D gene is named only where the DNA matches it firmly. Part of the rows lack a size; the others show once, few, many or a class for expanded clones.

>TRBJ1-1|TRBD1|TRBV20-1|few
CSASPGTGNTEAFF
TGCAGTGCTAGTCCCGGGACAGGGAACACTGAAGCTTTCTTT
>TRBJ2-2|TRBD2|TRBV7-2|NA
CASSREGRNTGELFF
TGTGCCAGCAGCCGGGAGGGCCGGAACACCGGGGAGCTGTTTTTT
>TRBJ2-2|NA|TRBV18|few
CASSPARNGELFF
TGTGCCAGCTCACCGGCCCGTAACGGGGAGCTGTTTTTT
>TRBJ2-5|NA|TRBV7-2|few
CASSSGLQETQYF
TGTGCCAGCAGCTCGGGACTCCAAGAGACCCAGTACTTC
>TRBJ2-7|NA|TRBV10-3|NA
CAIMTGSEQYF
TGTGCCATCATGACAGGCTCCGAGCAGTACTTC
>TRBJ2-3|NA|TRBV28|few
CASRDSSTDTQYF
TGTGCCAGCAGGGACAGCAGCACAGATACGCAGTATTTT
>TRBJ2-3|NA|TRBV12-3/TRBV12-4|many
CASRRDRSTDTQYF
TGTGCCAGCAGAAGGGACCGCAGCACAGATACGCAGTATTTT
>TRBJ2-5|TRBD2|TRBV9|many
CASDPGLAGIQETQYF
TGTGCCAGCGACCCAGGACTAGCGGGTATACAAGAGACCCAGTACTTC
>TRBJ2-1|NA|TRBV20-1|many
CSARDEIGSAYNEQFF
TGCAGTGCTAGAGATGAAATTGGTAGCGCCTACAATGAGCAGTTCTTC
>TRBJ2-3|NA|TRBV11-2|NA
CASSTFKEDTQYF
TGTGCCAGCAGCACATTTAAGGAGGATACGCAGTATTTT
>TRBJ2-5|TRBD1|TRBV4-3|few
CASSQEVRGFQETQYF
TGCGCCAGCAGCCAAGAGGTCAGGGGGTTCCAAGAGACCCAGTACTTC
>TRBJ2-7|NA|TRBV20-1|NA
CSAPGSSYEQYF
TGCAGTGCCCCAGGGTCATCCTACGAGCAGTACTTC
>TRBJ1-4|NA|TRBV9|many
CASSPAGGWDEKLFF
TGTGCCAGCAGCCCCGCTGGGGGTTGGGACGAAAAACTGTTTTTT
>TRBJ2-1|TRBD2|TRBV20-1|NA
CSQTGTSGSYNEQFF
TGCAGTCAGACCGGGACTAGCGGCTCCTACAATGAGCAGTTCTTC
>TRBJ2-5|TRBD1|TRBV12-3/TRBV12-4|many
CASSQDRAQETQYF
TGTGCCAGCAGTCAGGACAGGGCCCAAGAGACCCAGTACTTC
>TRBJ1-6|NA|TRBV7-9|many
CASSLEGNSPLHF
TGTGCCAGCAGCTTAGAGGGGAATTCACCCCTCCACTTT
>TRBJ2-6|NA|TRBV5-6|NA
CASSGPLGANVLTF
TGTGCCAGCAGCGGCCCCCTCGGGGCCAACGTCCTGACTTTC
>TRBJ1-1|NA|TRBV20-1|NA
CSARDHQAFF
TGCAGTGCTAGAGATCACCAAGCTTTCTTT
>TRBJ1-5|NA|TRBV6-1|NA
CASSERVSPQPQHF
TGTGCCAGCAGTGAGCGAGTCAGCCCTCAGCCCCAGCATTTT
>TRBJ2-3|TRBD2|TRBV20-1|NA
CSALTSGRRDTQYF
TGCAGTGCCCTAACTAGCGGGAGAAGGGATACGCAGTATTTT
>TRBJ2-3|TRBD1|TRBV18|many
CASSPGTGLDTQYF
TGCGCCAGCAGCCCAGGGACAGGGCTAGATACGCAGTATTTT
>TRBJ2-1|TRBD2|TRBV5-1|NA
CASSLAAIAGFYNEQFF
TGCGCCAGCAGCTTGGCCGCAATAGCGGGGTTCTACAATGAGCAGTTCTTC
>TRBJ1-5|TRBD1|TRBV20-1|NA
CSADRGGGQPQHF
TGCAGTGCGGACAGGGGGGGTGGTCAGCCCCAGCATTTT
>TRBJ1-6|TRBD1|TRBV7-9|few
CASSTGTGQYSPLHF
TGTGCCAGCAGCACTGGGACAGGGCAGTATTCACCCCTCCACTTT
>TRBJ2-3|TRBD2|TRBV4-1|NA
CASSLRTSGVGTDTQYF
TGCGCCAGCAGCCTCAGGACTAGCGGGGTGGGCACAGATACGCAGTATTTT
>TRBJ2-7|TRBD2|TRBV7-2|NA
CASSPSSGRAYEQYF
TGTGCCAGCAGCCCCTCGAGCGGGAGGGCGTACGAGCAGTACTTC
>TRBJ2-2|TRBD2|TRBV7-2|NA
CASSYVGTSGSRGELFF
TGTGCCAGCAGCTACGTCGGGACTAGCGGGAGTCGAGGGGAGCTGTTTTTT
>TRBJ2-3|NA|TRBV5-1|NA
CASSQTTWDTQYF
TGCGCCAGCAGCCAAACTACGTGGGATACGCAGTATTTT
>TRBJ2-7|NA|TRBV7-8|NA
CASSLVGGSLEQYF
TGTGCCAGCAGCTTAGTTGGAGGCAGCTTAGAGCAGTACTTC
>TRBJ2-7|NA|TRBV6-2/TRBV6-3|many
CASSVGFNEQYF
TGTGCCAGCAGTGTGGGGTTCAACGAGCAGTACTTC
>TRBJ2-7|NA|TRBV7-2|many
CASSSQGGYEQYF
TGTGCCAGCAGCTCCCAAGGGGGCTACGAGCAGTACTTC
>TRBJ2-1|TRBD1|TRBV4-2|NA
CASSHPLPGQGNNEQFF
TGTGCCAGCAGCCATCCTTTACCGGGACAGGGGAACAATGAGCAGTTCTTC
>TRBJ2-5|TRBD2|TRBV2|NA
CASSGDSGGARETQYF
TGTGCCAGCAGTGGAGATAGCGGGGGGGCTCGCGAGACCCAGTACTTC
>TRBJ2-5|NA|TRBV9|few
CASSVAPNQETQYF
TGTGCCAGCAGCGTAGCCCCTAACCAAGAGACCCAGTACTTC
>TRBJ2-3|NA|TRBV7-8|many
CASSLYRSSTDTQYF
TGTGCCAGCAGCTTATACAGAAGTAGCACAGATACGCAGTATTTT
>TRBJ2-5|TRBD2|TRBV4-1|NA
CASSQETSGGSKTQYF
TGCGCCAGCAGCCAGGAAACTAGCGGGGGGTCGAAGACCCAGTACTTC
>TRBJ2-3|NA|TRBV11-2|few
CASSLVVGGYSTDTQYF
TGTGCCAGCAGCTTGGTGGTAGGGGGATATAGCACAGATACGCAGTATTTT
>TRBJ2-7|NA|TRBV20-1|NA
CSATYGGNHPEQYF
TGCAGTGCTACCTACGGCGGGAACCACCCCGAGCAGTACTTC
>TRBJ1-2|TRBD1|TRBV5-1|NA
CASSYDRGGDYGYTF
TGCGCCAGCAGCTACGACAGGGGGGGCGACTATGGCTACACCTTC
>TRBJ1-2|TRBD1|TRBV27|NA
CASSLSRRQGARGYGYTF
TGTGCCAGCAGTTTATCGAGGAGACAGGGGGCTCGTGGCTATGGCTACACCTTC
>TRBJ1-4|TRBD1|TRBV5-1|few
CASSLGQSGQGFEKLFF
TGCGCCAGCAGCTTGGGTCAATCGGGACAGGGGTTTGAAAAACTGTTTTTT